Following are 14 T cell receptor beta chains from one sample sequenced in a study of a mutant IDH1 vaccine in newly diagnosed glioma. Time point: week 47, end of study. Every vaccine dose comprised 300 ug of mutant IDH1 20-mer peptide plus topical imiquimod. Only in-frame clones appear in the TCRdb table, and some are missing; sequencing was by immunoSEQ multiplex PCR. Here the sample spans some 31,000 clones, around 81% being singletons. Their recognized antigens are unknown. The input for sequencing was PBMCs, taken from a glioma patient whose treatment included an IDH1 peptide vaccine. All receptors derive from a man aged 25 to 40 with glioma.

The chain carries TRBV7-7 and TRBJ1-5, with TRBD1 identical over 7 bases. The junction had 12 bases not matched to a gene; V was cut back by 9 bases and J by 10 bases. The CDR3 is made up of 13 amino acids. Germline CDR1 is SSHAT and CDR2 is FNYEAQ (reference sequence). CDR3 coding DNA: TGTGCCAGTCTAGACAGGGAAGAGGAACCCCAGCATTTT. It specifies CASLDREEEPQHF.

This clone occurred once. CDR3 loop: CASSFSRESYEQYF. For the CDR3, the DNA is TGCGCCAGCAGCTTCAGTAGGGAATCCTACGAGCAGTACTTC. This chain uses TRBV5-1 with TRBJ2-7, with no clear D. The CDR3 is 14 amino acids. Trimming pared 2 bases from V and 1 base from J, leaving 10 bases between. Germline-derived CDR1 and CDR2 are SGHRS and YFSETQ.

V is TRBV25-1 and J is TRBJ2-3; D is possibly TRBD2 (6 bases). CDR3 length equals 14 residues. Germline V gives CDR1 MGHDK, CDR2 SYGVNS. Trimming left V 3 bases short and J 2 bases short, with 9 bases between. The DNA for the CDR3 is TGTGCCAGCAGTGACGGGCGGGACACAGATACGCAGTATTTT. Translating gives CASSDGRDTDTQYF.

CDR3 coding DNA: TGTGCCAGCAGCCCTTTAGCGGGGTCGGGAGAGACCCAGTACTTC. It encodes CASSPLAGSGETQYF. This chain links TRBV6-5 with TRBJ2-5, with 8 bases identical to TRBD2. The junction had 10 bases not matched to a gene; V was cut back by 6 bases and J by 4 bases. Germline CDR1 reads MNHEY; CDR2 reads SVGAGI. The CDR3 sequence is 15 residues long.

V gene TRBV6-5 combines with J gene TRBJ2-2; no definite D call. Germline-derived CDR1 and CDR2 are MNHEY and SVGAGI. The CDR3 sequence is 14 residues long. Trimming took 4 bases from V and 2 from J, leaving 8 bases between them. The CDR3 DNA follows: TGTGCCAGCAGTTTTGGTACCAACACCGGGGAGCTGTTTTTT. Its translation is CASSFGTNTGELFF.

This chain links TRBV2 with TRBJ1-5, with a tentative D call TRBD1 (6 bases). CDR1 and CDR2 (germline): SNHLY, FYNNEI. The CDR3 totals 15 residues. V was shortened by 1 base and J by 5 bases, with 12 bases between the two germline ends. DNA of the CDR3: TGTGCCAGCAGTGAAGACGGTGAGGGGGATCAGCCCCAGCATTTT. It specifies CASSEDGEGDQPQHF.

V usage is TRBV5-1 and J usage is TRBJ1-3; 7 bases align to TRBD1. The CDR3 is 14 residues long. Per the germline V gene, CDR1 is SGHRS and CDR2 is YFSETQ. The V gene end was trimmed by 3 bases and the J gene end by 1 base; junction bases not matched to a gene: 1. The CDR3 protein is CASSWDSSGNTIYF. The CDR3 DNA follows: TGCGCCAGCAGCTGGGACAGTTCTGGAAACACCATATATTTT.

V and J are TRBV5-3 and TRBJ1-5; a weak D match, TRBD1 (5 bases). TRBV5-3 is classed as an ORF, of uncertain function. The CDR3 is made up of 14 amino acids. Trimming left V 4 bases short and J 3 bases short, with 11 bases between. The chain's CDR3 is CARSLAGPNQPQHF. In nucleotides, the CDR3 is TGTGCCAGAAGCCTGGCGGGGCCCAATCAGCCCCAGCATTTT.

The chain has TRBV7-8 and TRBJ2-7; D gene ambiguous. Germline V gene lookup returns CDR1 SGHVS and CDR2 FQNEAQ. The CDR3 runs to 14 residues. Trimming pared 5 bases from V and 5 bases from J, leaving 16 bases between. CDR3: CASSQETLTNEQYF. In DNA form, the CDR3 reads TGTGCCAGCAGCCAAGAGACATTGACCAACGAGCAGTACTTC.

This clone was counted a single time. This chain connects TRBV19 to TRBJ2-7; 7 bases match TRBD1. This CDR3 is 15 amino acids long. CDR1 and CDR2 from the germline V gene are LNHDA and SQIVND (reference sequence). V lost 3 bases and J lost 2; bases outside the gene matches: 7. CDR3 bases: TGTGCCAGTAGTATGGGGCGACAGGGACCCTACGAGCAGTACTTC. It translates to CASSMGRQGPYEQYF.

The chain carries TRBV5-1 and TRBJ1-1, with D hard to call. V was cut by 2 bases and J by 5 bases, with 10 bases left in between. CDR1 and CDR2 from the germline V gene are SGHRS and YFSETQ. The CDR3 totals 13 residues. CDR3 bases: TGCGCCAGCAGCTTTGGCAGTCTAACTGAAGCTTTCTTT. Translated, it gives CASSFGSLTEAFF. The full variable domain, rest sourced from reference TRBV5-1 and TRBJ1-1, is KAGVTQTPRYLIKTRGQQVTLSCSPISGHRSVSWYQQTPGQGLQFLFEYFSETQRNKGNFPGRFSGRQFSNSRSEMNVSTLELGDSALYLCASSFGSLTEAFFGQGTRLTVV.

This chain connects TRBV30 to TRBJ2-5; the D gene could be TRBD1 or TRBD2 (6 bases each). Germline CDR1 is GTSNPN and CDR2 is SVGIG (reference sequence). The CDR3 runs 14 residues. Trimming took 3 bases from V and 7 from J, leaving 18 bases between them. The CDR3 reads CAWRRNRDLGTQYF. The DNA of the CDR3 is TGTGCCTGGAGGCGAAACAGGGACTTAGGGACCCAGTACTTC.

The chain carries TRBV5-4 and TRBJ2-2; 7 bases align to TRBD2. J was trimmed by 4 bases and V by 2 bases; bases with no gene match: 8. The CDR3 is 16 residues long. CDR1 is SGHNT and CDR2 is YYREEE in the germline V gene (reference sequence). CDR3 nucleotide sequence: TGTGCCAGCAGCTTTGTTCTAGCGGCAACCACCGGGGAGCTGTTTTTT. This translates into CASSFVLAATTGELFF.

V usage is TRBV6-6 and J usage is TRBJ1-1; 9 bases agree with TRBD1. This CDR3 is 15 amino acids long. Germline trimming cut 5 bases from V and 0 bases from J; bases unmatched to any gene: 4. Per germline, CDR1 MNHNY and CDR2 SVGAGI (reference sequence). CDR3 region: CASSQGQGMNTEAFF. In DNA, the CDR3 is TGTGCCAGCAGTCAGGGACAGGGTATGAACACTGAAGCTTTCTTT.